The present entry profiles one TCR beta chain with its context. This sample is drawn from a study of identical twins. TCRdb redid the calling of the 5' RACE reads with MiXCR, one entry per CDR3 protein. The data hold 600,000 to 800,000 distinct CDR3 sequences, with approximately 21% observed a single time. Germline values: CDR1 SEHNR, CDR2 FQNEAQ (reference sequence). V lost 5 bases to trimming and J lost 0 bases, with 10 bases between them. The CDR3 has 14 residues. This sample was shared with a second study, whose subject was T cells expressing NK-cell markers. That work contributes: An anti-gamma-delta TCR antibody was added in several experiments. It restricted sorting to alpha-beta TCR-expressing T cells. Dominant NKG2C+ clonotypes in roughly six donors made up roughly 1.0-8% of CD8+ T cells.

The sequence was collected from a woman aged 18-29 years in good health. The chain employs TRBV7-9 and TRBJ1-1, with D possibly TRBD1 on 5 matching bases. The sequenced sample consisted of PBMCs. The CDR3 region is CASSVRDVNTEAFF. For the CDR3, the DNA is TGTGCCAGCAGCGTCAGGGATGTGAACACTGAAGCTTTCTTT.